This TCR beta chain stems from a study of blood T cell repertoires in COVID-19. Using immunoSEQ multiplex PCR, the repertoire was profiled, and TCRdb retains in-frame clones only, with some absent. The repertoire holds more than 80,000 clones, about 71% seen once, with around 23% in the top ten. The CDR3 is made up of 15 amino acids. With V trimmed by 1 base and J by 2 bases, 3 bases remained unmatched. The germline V gene encodes CDR1 SGHTA and CDR2 FQGNSA. This clonotype originated in a woman in her sixties in a cohort sampled during active or convalescent COVID-19. The rearrangement uses TRBV7-2 and TRBJ2-7, with TRBD2 identical over 9 bases. Material for sequencing was peripheral blood. The chain's CDR3 is CASSLEASGAYEQYF. The DNA of the CDR3 is TGTGCCAGCAGCTTAGAAGCTAGCGGGGCCTACGAGCAGTACTTC.